Sequencing of this T cell receptor (beta chain) was carried out in a study of CD8 T cells in ankylosing spondylitis. General study points: Existing reports had already noted some motif variants in reactive arthritis synovial fluid and blood. Relatively scarce in peripheral blood, disease-linked clones were CD8+. Blood from ankylosing spondylitis patients appeared to carry a characteristic roughly eight-variant TCR beta motif. Disease-associated clones were reportedly significantly overrepresented in matched ankylosing spondylitis synovial fluid.

Germline loops: CDR1 SGHDN, CDR2 FVKESK. Trimming removed 3 bases at V and 3 bases at J, with 8 bases between. This CDR3 contains 13 residues. By quantitative 5'-RACE with molecular barcodes, the TCR beta libraries were made. TCRdb reprocessed the 5' RACE reads via MiXCR and lists one record per CDR3 protein. In the table there are some 240,000 distinct CDR3 sequences, roughly 6.6% of which are singletons. There are many counts of this clonotype. Its target is unknown. The TCR was taken from a male donor with ankylosing spondylitis. The sample comprised blood, either unsorted or a sorted T cell fraction (not recorded which). The chain recombines TRBV14 with TRBJ1-2, with D perhaps TRBD1 (5 bases). CDR3 in DNA: TGTGCCAGCAGCCACGGGACTTACTATGGCTACACCTTC. This encodes CASSHGTYYGYTF.